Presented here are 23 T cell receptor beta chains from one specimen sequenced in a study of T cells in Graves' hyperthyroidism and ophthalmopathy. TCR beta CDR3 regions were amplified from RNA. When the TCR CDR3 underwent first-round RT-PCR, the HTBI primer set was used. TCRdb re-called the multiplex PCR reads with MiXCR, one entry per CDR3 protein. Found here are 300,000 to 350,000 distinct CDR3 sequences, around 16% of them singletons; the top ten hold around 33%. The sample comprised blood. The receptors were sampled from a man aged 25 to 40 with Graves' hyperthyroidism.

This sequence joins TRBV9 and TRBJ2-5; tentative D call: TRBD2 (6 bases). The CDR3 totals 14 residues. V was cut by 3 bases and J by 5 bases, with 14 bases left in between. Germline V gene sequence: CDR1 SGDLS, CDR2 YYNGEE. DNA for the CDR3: TGTGCCAGCAGCGGCACGGGAGAAGGGGAGACCCAGTACTTC. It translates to CASSGTGEGETQYF.

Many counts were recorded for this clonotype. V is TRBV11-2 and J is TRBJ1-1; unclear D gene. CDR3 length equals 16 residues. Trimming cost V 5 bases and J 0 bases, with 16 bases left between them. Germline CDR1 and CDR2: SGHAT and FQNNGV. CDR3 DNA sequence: TGTGCCAGCAGCCTAACCGGCGGGATTATGAACACTGAAGCTTTCTTT. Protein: CASSLTGGIMNTEAFF. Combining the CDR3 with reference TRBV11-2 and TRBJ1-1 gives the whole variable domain EAGVAQSPRYKIIEKRQSVAFWCNPISGHATLYWYQQILGQGPKLLIQFQNNGVVDDSQLPKDRFSAERLKGVDSTLKIQPAKLEDSAVYLCASSLTGGIMNTEAFFGQGTRLTVV.

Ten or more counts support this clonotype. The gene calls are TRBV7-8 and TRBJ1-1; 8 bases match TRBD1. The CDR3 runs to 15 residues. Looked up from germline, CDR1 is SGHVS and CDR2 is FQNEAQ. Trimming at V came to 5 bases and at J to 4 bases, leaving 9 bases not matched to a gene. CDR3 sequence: CASSTQTRGLTEAFF. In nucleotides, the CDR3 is TGTGCCAGCAGCACTCAAACCAGGGGGCTCACTGAAGCTTTCTTT. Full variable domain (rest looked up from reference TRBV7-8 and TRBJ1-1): GAGVSQSPRYKVAKRGQDVALRCDPISGHVSLFWYQQALGQGPEFLTYFQNEAQLDKSGLPSDRFFAERPEGSVSTLKIQRTQQEDSAVYLCASSTQTRGLTEAFFGQGTRLTVV.

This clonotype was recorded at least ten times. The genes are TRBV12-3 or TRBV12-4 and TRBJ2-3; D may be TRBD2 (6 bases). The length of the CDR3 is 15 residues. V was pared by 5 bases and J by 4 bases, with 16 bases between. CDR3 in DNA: TGTGCCAGCAGTCCCTCGAGGGGCGGGGCAGATACGCAGTATTTT. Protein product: CASSPSRGGADTQYF.

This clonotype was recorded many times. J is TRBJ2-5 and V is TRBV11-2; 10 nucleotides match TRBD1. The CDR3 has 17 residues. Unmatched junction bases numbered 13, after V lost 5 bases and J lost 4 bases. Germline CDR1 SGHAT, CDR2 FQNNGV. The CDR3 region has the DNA TGTGCCAGCAGCCCTATGGGACAGGGGATATCAGGAGAGACCCAGTACTTC. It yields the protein CASSPMGQGISGETQYF.

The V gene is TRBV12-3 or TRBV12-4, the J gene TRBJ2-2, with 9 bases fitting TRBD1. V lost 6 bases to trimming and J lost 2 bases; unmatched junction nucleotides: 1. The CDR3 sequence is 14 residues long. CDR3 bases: TGTGCCAGCAGACAGGGGGCAAACACCGGGGAGCTGTTTTTT. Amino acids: CASRQGANTGELFF.

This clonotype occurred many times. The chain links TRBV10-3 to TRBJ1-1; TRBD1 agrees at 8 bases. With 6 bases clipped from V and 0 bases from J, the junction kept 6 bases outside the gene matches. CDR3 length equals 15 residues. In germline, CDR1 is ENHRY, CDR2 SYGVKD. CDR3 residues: CAISARQGMNTEAFF. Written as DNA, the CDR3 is TGTGCCATCAGCGCTCGACAGGGGATGAACACTGAAGCTTTCTTT.

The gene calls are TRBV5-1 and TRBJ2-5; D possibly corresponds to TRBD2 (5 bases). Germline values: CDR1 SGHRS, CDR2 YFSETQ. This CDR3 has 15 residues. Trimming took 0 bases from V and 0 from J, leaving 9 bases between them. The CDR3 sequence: CASSLVSGNQETQYF. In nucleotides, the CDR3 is TGCGCCAGCAGCTTGGTTTCGGGGAACCAAGAGACCCAGTACTTC.

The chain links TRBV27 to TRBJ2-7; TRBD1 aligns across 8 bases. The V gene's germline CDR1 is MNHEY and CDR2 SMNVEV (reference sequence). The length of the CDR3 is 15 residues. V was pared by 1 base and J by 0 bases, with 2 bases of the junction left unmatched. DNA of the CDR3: TGTGCCAGCAGTTTATACGGGACAGGCTCCTACGAGCAGTACTTC. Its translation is CASSLYGTGSYEQYF.

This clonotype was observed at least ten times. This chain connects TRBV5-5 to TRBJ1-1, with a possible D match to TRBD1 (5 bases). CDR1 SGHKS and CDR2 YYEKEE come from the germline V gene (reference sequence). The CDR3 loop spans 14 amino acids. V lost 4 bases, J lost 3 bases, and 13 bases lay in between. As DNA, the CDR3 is TGTGCCAGCAGCCTGGGGGGGTTGGACACTGAAGCTTTCTTT. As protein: CASSLGGLDTEAFF.

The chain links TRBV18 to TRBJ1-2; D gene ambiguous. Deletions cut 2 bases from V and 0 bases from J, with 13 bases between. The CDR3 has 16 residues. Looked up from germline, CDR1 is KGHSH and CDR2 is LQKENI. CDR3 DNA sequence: TGTGCCAGCTCACCAGTAGACCCCAGTACTAACTATGGCTACACCTTC. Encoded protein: CASSPVDPSTNYGYTF.

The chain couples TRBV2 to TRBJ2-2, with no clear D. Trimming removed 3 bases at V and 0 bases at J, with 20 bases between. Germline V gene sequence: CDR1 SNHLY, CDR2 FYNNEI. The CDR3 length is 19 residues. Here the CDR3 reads CASSDGALLSGSNTGELFF. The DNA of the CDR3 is TGTGCCAGCAGTGACGGAGCCCTTTTGTCAGGCTCGAACACCGGGGAGCTGTTTTTT.

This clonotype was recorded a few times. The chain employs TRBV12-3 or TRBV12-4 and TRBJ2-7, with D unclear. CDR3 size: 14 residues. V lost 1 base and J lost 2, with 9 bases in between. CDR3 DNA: TGTGCCAGCAGTTTAGGGGCTCCCACCTACGAGCAGTACTTC. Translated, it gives CASSLGAPTYEQYF.

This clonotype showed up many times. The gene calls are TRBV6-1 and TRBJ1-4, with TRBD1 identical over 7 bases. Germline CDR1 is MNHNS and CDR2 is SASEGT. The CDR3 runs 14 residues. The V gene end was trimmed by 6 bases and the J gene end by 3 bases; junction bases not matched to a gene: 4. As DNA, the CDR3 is TGTGCCAGCAGAGACAGGGTGGCTAATGAAAAACTGTTTTTT. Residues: CASRDRVANEKLFF.

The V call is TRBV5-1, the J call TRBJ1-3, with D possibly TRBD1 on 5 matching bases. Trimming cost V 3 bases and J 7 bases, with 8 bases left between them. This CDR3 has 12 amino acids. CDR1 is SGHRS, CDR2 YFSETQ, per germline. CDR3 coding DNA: TGCGCCAGCAGCTGGGACGGGAACACCATATATTTT. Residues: CASSWDGNTIYF.

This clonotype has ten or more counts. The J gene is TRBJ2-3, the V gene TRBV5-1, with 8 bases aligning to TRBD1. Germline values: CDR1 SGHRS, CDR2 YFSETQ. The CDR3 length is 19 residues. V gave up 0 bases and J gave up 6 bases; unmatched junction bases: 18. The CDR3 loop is CASSLGDRMAIGADDTQYF. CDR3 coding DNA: TGCGCCAGCAGCTTGGGGGACAGGATGGCCATAGGGGCAGACGATACGCAGTATTTT.

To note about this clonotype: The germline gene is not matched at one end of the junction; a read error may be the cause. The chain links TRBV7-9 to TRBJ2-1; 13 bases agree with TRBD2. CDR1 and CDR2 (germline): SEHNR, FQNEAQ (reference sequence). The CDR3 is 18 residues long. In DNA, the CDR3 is TGTGCCAGCAGCTTAGGGACTAGCGGGAGTAGAAGTTACAATGAGCGGTTCTTC. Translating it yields CASSLGTSGSRSYNERFF.

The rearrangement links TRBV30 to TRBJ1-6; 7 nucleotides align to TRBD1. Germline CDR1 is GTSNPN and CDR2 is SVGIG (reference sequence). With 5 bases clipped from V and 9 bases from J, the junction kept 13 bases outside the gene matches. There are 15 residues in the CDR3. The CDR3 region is CAWEGASTPGSPLHF. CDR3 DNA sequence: TGTGCCTGGGAGGGGGCGTCTACCCCCGGTTCACCCCTCCACTTT.

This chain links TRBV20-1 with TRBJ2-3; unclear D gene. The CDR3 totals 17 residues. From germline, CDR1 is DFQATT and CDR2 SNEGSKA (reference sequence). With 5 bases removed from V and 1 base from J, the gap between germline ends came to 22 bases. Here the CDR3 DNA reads TGCAGTGCTTACCCGATCATCGGGCCAACGGGCACAGATACGCAGTATTTT. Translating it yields CSAYPIIGPTGTDTQYF.

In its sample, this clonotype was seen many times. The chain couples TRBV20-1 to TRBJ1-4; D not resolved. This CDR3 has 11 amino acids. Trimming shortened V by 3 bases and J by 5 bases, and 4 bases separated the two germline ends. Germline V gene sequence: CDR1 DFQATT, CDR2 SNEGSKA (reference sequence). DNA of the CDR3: TGCAGTGCTAGGCTGAATGAAAAACTGTTTTTT. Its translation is CSARLNEKLFF.

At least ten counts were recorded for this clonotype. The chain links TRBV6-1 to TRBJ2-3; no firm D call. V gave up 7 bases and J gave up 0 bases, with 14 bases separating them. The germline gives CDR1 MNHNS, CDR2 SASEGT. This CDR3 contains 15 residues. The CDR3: CASTNYGRSTDTQYF. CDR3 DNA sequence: TGTGCCAGCACCAATTACGGCCGGAGCACAGATACGCAGTATTTT.

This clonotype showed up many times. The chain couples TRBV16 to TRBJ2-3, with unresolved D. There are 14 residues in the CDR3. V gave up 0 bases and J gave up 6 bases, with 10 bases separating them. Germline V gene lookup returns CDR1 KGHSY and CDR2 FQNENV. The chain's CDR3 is CASSQSSNRDTQYF. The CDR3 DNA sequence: TGTGCCAGCAGCCAATCGTCGAATCGGGATACGCAGTATTTT.

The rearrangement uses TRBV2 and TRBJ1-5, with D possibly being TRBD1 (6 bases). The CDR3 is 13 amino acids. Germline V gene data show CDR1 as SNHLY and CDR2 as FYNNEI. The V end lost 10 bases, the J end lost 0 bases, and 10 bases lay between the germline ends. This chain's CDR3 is CAIQGNSNQPQHF. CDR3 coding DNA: TGTGCCATCCAGGGGAATAGCAATCAGCCCCAGCATTTT.